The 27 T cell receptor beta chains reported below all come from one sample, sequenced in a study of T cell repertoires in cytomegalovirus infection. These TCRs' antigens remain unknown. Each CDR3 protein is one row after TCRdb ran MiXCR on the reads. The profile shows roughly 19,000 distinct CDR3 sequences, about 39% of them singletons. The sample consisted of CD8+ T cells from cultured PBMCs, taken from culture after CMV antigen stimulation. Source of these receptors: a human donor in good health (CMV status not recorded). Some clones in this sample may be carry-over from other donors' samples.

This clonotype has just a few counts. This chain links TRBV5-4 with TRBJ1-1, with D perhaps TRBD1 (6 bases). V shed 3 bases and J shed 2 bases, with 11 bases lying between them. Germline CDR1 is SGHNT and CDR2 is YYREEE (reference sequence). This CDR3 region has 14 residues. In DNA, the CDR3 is TGTGCCAGCAGCTGGGGGGCGGCAAACACTGAAGCTTTCTTT. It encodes CASSWGAANTEAFF.

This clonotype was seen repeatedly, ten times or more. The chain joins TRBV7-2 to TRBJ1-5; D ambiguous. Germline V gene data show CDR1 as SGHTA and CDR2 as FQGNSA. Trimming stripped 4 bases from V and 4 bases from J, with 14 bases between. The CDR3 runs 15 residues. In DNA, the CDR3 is TGTGCCAGCAGCTCCATGTCCGGCCTTAATCAGCCCCAGCATTTT. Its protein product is CASSSMSGLNQPQHF.

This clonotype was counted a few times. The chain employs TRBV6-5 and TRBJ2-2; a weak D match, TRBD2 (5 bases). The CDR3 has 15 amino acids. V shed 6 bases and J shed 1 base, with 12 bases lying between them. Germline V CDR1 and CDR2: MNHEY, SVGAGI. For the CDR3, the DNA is TGTGCCAGCAGGGGTACCGGGATGAACACCGGGGAGCTGTTTTTT. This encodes CASRGTGMNTGELFF.

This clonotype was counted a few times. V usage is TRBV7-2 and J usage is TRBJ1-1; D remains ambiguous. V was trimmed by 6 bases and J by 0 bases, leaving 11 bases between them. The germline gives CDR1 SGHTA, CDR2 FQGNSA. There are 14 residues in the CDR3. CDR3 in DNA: TGTGCCAGCAGGACGGGCGGCATGAACACTGAAGCTTTCTTT. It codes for CASRTGGMNTEAFF.

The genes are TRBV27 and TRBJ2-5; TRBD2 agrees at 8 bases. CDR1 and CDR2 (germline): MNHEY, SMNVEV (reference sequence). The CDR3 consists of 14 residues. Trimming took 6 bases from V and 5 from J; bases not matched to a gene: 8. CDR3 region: CASREREPSETQYF. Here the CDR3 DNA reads TGTGCCAGCAGGGAGCGGGAGCCCTCGGAGACCCAGTACTTC.

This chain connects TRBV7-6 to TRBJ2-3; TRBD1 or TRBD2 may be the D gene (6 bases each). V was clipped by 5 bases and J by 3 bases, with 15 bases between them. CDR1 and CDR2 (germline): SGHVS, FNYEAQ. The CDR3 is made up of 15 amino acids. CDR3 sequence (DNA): TGTGCCAGCAGCCCGCGAGAAGGGGGGACAGATACGCAGTATTTT. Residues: CASSPREGGTDTQYF. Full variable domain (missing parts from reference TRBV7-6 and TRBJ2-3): GAGVSQSPRYKVTKRGQDVALRCDPISGHVSLYWYRQALGQGPEFLTYFNYEAQQDKSGLPNDRFSAERPEGSISTLTIQRTEQRDSAMYRCASSPREGGTDTQYFGPGTRLTVL.

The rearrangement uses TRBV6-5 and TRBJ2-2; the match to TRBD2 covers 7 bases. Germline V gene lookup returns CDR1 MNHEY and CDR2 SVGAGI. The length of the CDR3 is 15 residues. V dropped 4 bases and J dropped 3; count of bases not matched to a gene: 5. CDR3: CASSLTSVHTGELFF. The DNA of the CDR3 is TGTGCCAGCAGTTTAACTAGCGTCCACACCGGGGAGCTGTTTTTT.

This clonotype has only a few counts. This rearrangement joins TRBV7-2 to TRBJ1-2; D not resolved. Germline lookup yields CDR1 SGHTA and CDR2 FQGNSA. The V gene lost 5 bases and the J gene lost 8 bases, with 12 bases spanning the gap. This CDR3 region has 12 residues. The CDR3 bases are TGTGCCAGCAGCCAACGGGGTTCCGGCTACACCTTC. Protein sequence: CASSQRGSGYTF.

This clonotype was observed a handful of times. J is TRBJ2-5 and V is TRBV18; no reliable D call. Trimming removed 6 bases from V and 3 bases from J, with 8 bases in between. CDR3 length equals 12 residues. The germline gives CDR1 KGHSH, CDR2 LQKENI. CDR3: CASSTLEETQYF. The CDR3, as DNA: TGTGCCAGCTCGACTCTCGAAGAGACCCAGTACTTC.

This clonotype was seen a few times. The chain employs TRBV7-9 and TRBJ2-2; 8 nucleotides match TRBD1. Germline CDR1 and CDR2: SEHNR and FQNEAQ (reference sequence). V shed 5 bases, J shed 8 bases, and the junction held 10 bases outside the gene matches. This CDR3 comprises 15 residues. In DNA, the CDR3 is TGTGCCAGCAGCGTTTCTGACAGGGGTTCTGGGGAGCTGTTTTTT. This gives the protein CASSVSDRGSGELFF.

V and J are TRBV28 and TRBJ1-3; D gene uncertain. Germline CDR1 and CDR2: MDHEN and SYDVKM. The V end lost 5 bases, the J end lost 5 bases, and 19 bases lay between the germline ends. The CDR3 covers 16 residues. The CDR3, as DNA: TGTGCCAGCAGTCCCTTAGACCTTGGACGGAGAAACACCATATATTTT. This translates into CASSPLDLGRRNTIYF.

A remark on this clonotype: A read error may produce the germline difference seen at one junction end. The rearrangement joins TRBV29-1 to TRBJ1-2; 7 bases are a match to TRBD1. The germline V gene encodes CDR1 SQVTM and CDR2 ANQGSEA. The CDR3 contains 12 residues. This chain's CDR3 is CSVAGTAPGTLF. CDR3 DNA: TGCAGCGTAGCCGGGACAGCCCCCGGTACCCTCTTC.

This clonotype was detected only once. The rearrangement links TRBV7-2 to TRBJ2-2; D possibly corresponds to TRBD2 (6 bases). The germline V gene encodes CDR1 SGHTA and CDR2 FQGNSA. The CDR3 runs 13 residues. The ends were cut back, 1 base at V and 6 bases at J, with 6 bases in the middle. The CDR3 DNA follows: TGTGCCAGCAGCTTAGGGGGGGCCGGGGAGCTGTTTTTT. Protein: CASSLGGAGELFF.

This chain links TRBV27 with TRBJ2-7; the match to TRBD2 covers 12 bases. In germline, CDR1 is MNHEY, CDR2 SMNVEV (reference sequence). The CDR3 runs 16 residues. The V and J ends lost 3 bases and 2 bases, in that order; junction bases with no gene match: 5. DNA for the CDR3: TGTGCCAGCAGTTTCCGGACTAGCGGGAAAACCTACGAGCAGTACTTC. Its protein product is CASSFRTSGKTYEQYF.

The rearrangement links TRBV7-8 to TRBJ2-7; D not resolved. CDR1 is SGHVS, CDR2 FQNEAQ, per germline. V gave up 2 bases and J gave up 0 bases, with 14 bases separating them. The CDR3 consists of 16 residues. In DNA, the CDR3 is TGTGCCAGCAGCTTAAAGGCAGTCTCACCCTCCTACGAGCAGTACTTC. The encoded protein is CASSLKAVSPSYEQYF.

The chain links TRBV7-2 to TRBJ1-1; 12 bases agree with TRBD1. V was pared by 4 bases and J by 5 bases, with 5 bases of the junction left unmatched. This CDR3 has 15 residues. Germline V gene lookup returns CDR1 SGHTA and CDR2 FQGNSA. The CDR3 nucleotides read TGTGCCAGCAGCTCGGGACAGGGGGCTTGGACTGAAGCTTTCTTT. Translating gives CASSSGQGAWTEAFF. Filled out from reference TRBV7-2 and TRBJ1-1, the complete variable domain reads GAGVSQSPSNKVTEKGKDVELRCDPISGHTALYWYRQSLGQGLEFLIYFQGNSAPDKSGLPSDRFSAERTGGSVSTLTIQRTQQEDSAVYLCASSSGQGAWTEAFFGQGTRLTVV.

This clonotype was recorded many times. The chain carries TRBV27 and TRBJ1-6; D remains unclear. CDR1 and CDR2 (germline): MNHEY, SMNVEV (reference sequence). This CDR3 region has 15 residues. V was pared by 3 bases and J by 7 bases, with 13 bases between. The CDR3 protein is CASSFEPGLNSPLHF. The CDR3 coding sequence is TGTGCCAGCAGTTTCGAGCCGGGCTTAAATTCACCCCTCCACTTT.

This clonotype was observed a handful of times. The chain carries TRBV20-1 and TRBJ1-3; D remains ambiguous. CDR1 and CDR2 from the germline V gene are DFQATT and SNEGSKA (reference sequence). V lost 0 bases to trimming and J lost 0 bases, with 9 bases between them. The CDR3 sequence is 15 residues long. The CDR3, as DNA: TGCAGTGCTAGAGATCCCGCGACCTCTGGAAACACCATATATTTT. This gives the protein CSARDPATSGNTIYF.

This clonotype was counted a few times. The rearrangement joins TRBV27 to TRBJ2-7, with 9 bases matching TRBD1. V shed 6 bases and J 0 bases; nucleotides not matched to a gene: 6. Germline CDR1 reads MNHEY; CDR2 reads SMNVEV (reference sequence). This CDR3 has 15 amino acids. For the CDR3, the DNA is TGTGCCAGCAGGGAGGGGACAGGGAGCTCCTACGAGCAGTACTTC. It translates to CASREGTGSSYEQYF.

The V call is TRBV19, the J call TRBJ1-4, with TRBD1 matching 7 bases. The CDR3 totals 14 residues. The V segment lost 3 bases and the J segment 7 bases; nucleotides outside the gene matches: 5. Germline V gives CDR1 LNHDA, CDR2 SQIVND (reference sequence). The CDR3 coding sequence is TGTGCCAGTAGTATGACAGGGCGTGCTGAAAAACTGTTTTTT. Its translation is CASSMTGRAEKLFF.

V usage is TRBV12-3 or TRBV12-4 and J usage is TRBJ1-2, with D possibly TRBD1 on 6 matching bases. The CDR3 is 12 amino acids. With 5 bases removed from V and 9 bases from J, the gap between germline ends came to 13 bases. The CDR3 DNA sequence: TGTGCCAGCAGTCCTAGGGGGGGCCGCTACACCTTC. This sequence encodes CASSPRGGRYTF.

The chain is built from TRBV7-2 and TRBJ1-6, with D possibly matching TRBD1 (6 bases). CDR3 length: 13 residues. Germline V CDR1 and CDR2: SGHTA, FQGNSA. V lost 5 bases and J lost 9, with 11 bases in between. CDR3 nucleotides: TGTGCCAGCAGCAACGACAGGTTTTCACCCCTCCACTTT. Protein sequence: CASSNDRFSPLHF.

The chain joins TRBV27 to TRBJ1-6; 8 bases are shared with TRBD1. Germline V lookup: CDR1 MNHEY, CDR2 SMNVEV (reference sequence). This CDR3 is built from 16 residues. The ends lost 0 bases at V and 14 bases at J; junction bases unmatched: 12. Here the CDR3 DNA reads TGTGCCAGCAGTTTATCTCAGGCAGGGGGCTCTTCTACCCTCCACTTT. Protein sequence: CASSLSQAGGSSTLHF.

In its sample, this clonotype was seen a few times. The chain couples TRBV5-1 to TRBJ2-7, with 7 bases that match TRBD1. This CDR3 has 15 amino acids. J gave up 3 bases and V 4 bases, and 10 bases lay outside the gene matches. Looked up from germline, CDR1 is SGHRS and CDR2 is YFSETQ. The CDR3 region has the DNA TGCGCCAGCAGCGGAACACAGGGGAACGTCTACGAGCAGTACTTC. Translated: CASSGTQGNVYEQYF.

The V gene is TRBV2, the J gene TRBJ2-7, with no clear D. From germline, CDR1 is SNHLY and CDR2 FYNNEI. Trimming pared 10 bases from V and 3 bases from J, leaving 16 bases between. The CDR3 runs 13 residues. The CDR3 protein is CATPGQSLYEQYF. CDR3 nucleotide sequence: TGTGCCACCCCGGGTCAATCCCTCTACGAGCAGTACTTC. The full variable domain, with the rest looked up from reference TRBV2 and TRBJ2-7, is EPEVTQTPSHQVTQMGQEVILRCVPISNHLYFYWYRQILGQKVEFLVSFYNNEISEKSEIFDDQFSVERPDGSNFTLKIRSTKLEDSAMYFCATPGQSLYEQYFGPGTRLTVT.

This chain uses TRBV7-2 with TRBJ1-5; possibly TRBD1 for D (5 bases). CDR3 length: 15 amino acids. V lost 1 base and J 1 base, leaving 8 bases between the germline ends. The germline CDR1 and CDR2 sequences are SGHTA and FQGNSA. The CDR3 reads CASSLGRASNQPQHF. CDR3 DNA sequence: TGTGCCAGCAGCTTAGGCAGGGCCAGCAATCAGCCCCAGCATTTT.

CDR3 in DNA: TGTGCCAGCAGCTTAGATCCTGGGTCTAGCCTTACCGGGGAGCTGTTTTTT. Residues: CASSLDPGSSLTGELFF. The chain employs TRBV11-2 and TRBJ2-2; weak D call: TRBD2 (5 bases). Germline V lookup: CDR1 SGHAT, CDR2 FQNNGV. V was clipped by 0 bases and J by 5 bases, with 16 bases between them. This CDR3 is 17 amino acids long.